The clone carrying this TCR beta chain was picked up one time. Its antigen remains unidentified. The PCR contained 60 Vbeta and 13 Jbeta primers. As handled by the study authors: A later analysis counted tens of millions of unique TCR beta chains, around 10 million shared. Profiled with immunoSEQ multiplex PCR; TCRdb holds only in-frame clones, not every one. V and J calls and clone size follow that table, whereas D and trimming were derived from the DNA. This table has about 160,000 clones, over 80% appearing once. The sample comes from a study of cytomegalovirus exposure and HLA in healthy donors. Regarding the study as a whole: Analysis was carried out at a later point, and it linked a missense DCLRE1C variant to TCR beta V- and J-gene trimming. The analysis excluded some indistinguishable V segments, including TRBV6-2 and TRBV6-3.

Nominally healthy donors were sampled, though unrecorded immune exposures were likely. V was clipped by 5 bases and J by 3 bases, with 9 bases between them. This CDR3 is built from 13 residues. Germline V gene lookup returns CDR1 LNHDA and CDR2 SQIVND (reference sequence). Sequencing used PBMCs. The chain links TRBV19 to TRBJ2-3; D is ambiguous. The receptor's source is a boy aged 2 to 10 in good health and CMV-seronegative. The CDR3 coding sequence is TGTGCCAGTAGTCTAGGTAGTACAGATACGCAGTATTTT. Translation gives CASSLGSTDTQYF.